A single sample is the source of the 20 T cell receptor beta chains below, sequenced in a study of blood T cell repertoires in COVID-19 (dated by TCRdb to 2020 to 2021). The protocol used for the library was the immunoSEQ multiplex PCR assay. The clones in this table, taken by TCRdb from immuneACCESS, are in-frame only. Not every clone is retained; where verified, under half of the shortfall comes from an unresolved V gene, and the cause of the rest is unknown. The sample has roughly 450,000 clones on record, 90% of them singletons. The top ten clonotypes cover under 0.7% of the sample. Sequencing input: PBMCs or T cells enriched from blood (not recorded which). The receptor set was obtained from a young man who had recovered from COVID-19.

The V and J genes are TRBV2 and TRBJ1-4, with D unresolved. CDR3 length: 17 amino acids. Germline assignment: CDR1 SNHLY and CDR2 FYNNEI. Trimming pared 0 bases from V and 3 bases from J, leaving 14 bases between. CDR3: CASSEALRGRANEKLFF. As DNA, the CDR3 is TGTGCCAGCAGTGAAGCGCTTCGAGGGCGTGCTAATGAAAAACTGTTTTTT.

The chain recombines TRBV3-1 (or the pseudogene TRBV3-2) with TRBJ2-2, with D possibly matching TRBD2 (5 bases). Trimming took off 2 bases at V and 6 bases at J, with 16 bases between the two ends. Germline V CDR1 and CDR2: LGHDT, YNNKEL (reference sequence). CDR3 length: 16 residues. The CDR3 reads CASSQPTGRSAGELFF. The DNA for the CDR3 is TGTGCCAGCAGCCAACCTACCGGGCGTAGCGCCGGGGAGCTGTTTTTT.

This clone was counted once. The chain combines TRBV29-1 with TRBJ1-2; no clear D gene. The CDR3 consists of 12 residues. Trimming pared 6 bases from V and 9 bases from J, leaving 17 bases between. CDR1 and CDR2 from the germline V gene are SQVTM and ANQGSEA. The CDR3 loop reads CSVAEGGYRYTF. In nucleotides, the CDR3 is TGCAGCGTGGCTGAGGGAGGGTATCGCTACACCTTC.

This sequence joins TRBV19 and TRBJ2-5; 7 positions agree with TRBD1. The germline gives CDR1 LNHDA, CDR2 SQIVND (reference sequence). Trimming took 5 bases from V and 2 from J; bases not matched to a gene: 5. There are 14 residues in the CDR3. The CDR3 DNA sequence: TGTGCCAGTAGTTACATGGGACAGCAAGAGACCCAGTACTTC. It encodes CASSYMGQQETQYF.

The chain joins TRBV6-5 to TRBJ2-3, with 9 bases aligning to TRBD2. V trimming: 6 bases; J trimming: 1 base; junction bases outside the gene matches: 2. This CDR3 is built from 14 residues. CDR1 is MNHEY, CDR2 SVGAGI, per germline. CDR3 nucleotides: TGTGCCAGCAGGAGACTAGCGGGCACAGATACGCAGTATTTT. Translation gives CASRRLAGTDTQYF.

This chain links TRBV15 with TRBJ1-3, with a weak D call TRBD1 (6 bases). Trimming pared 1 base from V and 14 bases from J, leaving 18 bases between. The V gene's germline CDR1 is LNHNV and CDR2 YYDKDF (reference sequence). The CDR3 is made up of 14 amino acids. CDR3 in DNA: TGTGCCACCAGCAGAGGTCCGGACAGCCTAGATCTATATTTT. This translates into CATSRGPDSLDLYF.

The CDR3 loop reads CASSAQGPGTEAFF. The CDR3 DNA reads TGTGCCAGTAGTGCCCAGGGGCCGGGCACTGAAGCTTTCTTT. This rearrangement joins TRBV19 to TRBJ1-1, with TRBD1 as a possible D gene (6 bases). The germline gives CDR1 LNHDA, CDR2 SQIVND (reference sequence). Deletions cut 5 bases from V and 4 bases from J, with 14 bases between. CDR3 size: 14 residues. The full variable domain, in which reference TRBV19 and TRBJ1-1 provide the parts outside the CDR3, is DGGITQSPKYLFRKEGQNVTLSCEQNLNHDAMYWYRQDPGQGLRLIYYSQIVNDFQKGDIAEGYSVSREKKESFPLTVTSAQKNPTAFYLCASSAQGPGTEAFFGQGTRLTVV.

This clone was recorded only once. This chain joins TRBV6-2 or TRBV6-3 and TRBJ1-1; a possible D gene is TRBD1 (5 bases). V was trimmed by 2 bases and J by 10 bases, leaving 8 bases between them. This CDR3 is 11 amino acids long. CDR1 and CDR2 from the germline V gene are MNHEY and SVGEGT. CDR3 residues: CASSYGRGAFF. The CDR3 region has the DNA TGTGCCAGCAGTTACGGAAGGGGAGCTTTCTTT.

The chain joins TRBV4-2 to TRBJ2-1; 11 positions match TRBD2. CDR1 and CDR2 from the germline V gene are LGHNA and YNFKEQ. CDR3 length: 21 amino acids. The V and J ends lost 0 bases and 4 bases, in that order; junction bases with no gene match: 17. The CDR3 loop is CASSQDGVVTSGSRIYNEQFF. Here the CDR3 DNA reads TGTGCCAGCAGCCAAGATGGCGTAGTAACTAGCGGGAGTAGGATTTACAATGAGCAGTTCTTC.

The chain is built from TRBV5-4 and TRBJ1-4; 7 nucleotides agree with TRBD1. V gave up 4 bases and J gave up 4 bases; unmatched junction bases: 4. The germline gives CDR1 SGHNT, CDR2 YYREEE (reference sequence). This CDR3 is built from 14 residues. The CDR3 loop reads CASSRDSDNEKLFF. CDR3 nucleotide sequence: TGTGCCAGCAGCCGGGACAGTGATAATGAAAAACTGTTTTTT.

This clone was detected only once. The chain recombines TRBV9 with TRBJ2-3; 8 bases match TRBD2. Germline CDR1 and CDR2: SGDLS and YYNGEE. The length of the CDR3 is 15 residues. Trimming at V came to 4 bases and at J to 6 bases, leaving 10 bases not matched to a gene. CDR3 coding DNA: TGTGCCAGCAGCCCCCGCGGACTAGCATCGGATACGCAGTATTTT. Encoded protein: CASSPRGLASDTQYF.

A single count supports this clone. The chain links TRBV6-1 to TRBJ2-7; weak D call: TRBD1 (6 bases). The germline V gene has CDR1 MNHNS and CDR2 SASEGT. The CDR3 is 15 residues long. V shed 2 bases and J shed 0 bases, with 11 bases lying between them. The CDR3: CASSEPGQNSYEQYF. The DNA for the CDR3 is TGTGCCAGCAGTGAACCCGGACAGAACTCCTACGAGCAGTACTTC.

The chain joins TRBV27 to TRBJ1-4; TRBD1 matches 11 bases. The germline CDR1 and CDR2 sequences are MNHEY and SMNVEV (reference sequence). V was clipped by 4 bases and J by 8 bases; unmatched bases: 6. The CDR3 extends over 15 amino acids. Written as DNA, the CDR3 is TGTGCCAGCAGTTACCAGGGACAGGGGGGAGAAAAACTGTTTTTT. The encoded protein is CASSYQGQGGEKLFF. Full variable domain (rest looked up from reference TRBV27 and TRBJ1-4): EAQVTQNPRYLITVTGKKLTVTCSQNMNHEYMSWYRQDPGLGLRQIYYSMNVEVTDKGDVPEGYKVSRKEKRNFPLILESPSPNQTSLYFCASSYQGQGGEKLFFGSGTQLSVL.

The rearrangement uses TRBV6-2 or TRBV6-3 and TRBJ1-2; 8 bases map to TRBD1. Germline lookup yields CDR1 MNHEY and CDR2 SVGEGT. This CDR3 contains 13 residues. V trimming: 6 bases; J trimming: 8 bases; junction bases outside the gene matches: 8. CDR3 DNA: TGTGCCAGCAGCCACCTGGACAGGGAAGGCTACACCTTC. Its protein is CASSHLDREGYTF.

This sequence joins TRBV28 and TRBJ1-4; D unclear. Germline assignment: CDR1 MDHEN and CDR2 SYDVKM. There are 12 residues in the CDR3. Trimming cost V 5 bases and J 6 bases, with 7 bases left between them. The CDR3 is CASSLQDEKLFF. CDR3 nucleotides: TGTGCCAGCAGTCTCCAGGATGAAAAACTGTTTTTT.

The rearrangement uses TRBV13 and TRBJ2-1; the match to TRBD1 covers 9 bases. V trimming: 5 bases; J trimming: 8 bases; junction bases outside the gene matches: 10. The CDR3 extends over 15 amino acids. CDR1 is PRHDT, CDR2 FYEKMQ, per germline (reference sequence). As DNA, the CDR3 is TGTGCCAGCAGCCAGGACAGGGGCGAACAGGATGAGCAGTTCTTC. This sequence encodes CASSQDRGEQDEQFF.

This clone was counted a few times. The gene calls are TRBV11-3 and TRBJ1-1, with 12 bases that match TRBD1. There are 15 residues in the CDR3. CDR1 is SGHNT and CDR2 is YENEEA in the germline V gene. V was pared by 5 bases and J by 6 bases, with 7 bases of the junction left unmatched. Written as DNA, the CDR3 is TGTGCCAGCAGCAACCTGGGGACAGGGGGCTCTGAAGCTTTCTTT. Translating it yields CASSNLGTGGSEAFF.

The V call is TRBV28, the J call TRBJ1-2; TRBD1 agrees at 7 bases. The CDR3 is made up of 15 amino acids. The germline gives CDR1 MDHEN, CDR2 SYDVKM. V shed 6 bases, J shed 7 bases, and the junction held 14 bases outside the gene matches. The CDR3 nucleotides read TGTGCCAGCAGACGCCACGAGGGGGCGGTTTCTGGCTACACCTTC. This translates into CASRRHEGAVSGYTF.

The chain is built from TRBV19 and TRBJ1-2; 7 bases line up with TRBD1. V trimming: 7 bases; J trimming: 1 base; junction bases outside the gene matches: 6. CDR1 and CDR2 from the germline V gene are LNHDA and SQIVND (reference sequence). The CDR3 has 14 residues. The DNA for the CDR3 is TGTGCCAGTATCCGCAGGGGGGTTAACTATGGCTACACCTTC. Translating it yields CASIRRGVNYGYTF.

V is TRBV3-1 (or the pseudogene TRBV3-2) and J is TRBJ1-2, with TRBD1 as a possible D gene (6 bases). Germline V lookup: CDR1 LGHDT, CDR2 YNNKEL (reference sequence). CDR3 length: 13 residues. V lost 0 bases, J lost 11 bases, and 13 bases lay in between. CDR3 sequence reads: CASSQDLWGPYTF. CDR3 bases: TGTGCCAGCAGCCAAGATTTGTGGGGGCCTTACACCTTC.